The 9 T cell receptor beta chains given below trace back to one sample, sequenced in a study of OX40 agonist ivuxolimab in advanced cancers. The repertoire was sequenced with immunoSEQ multiplex PCR; TCRdb's copy has only in-frame clones and lacks some. The table shows roughly 34,000 clones, with about nine tenths occurring only once. The specimen was CD4+ or CD8+ T cells sorted from blood, collected in a trial of the OX40 agonist ivuxolimab. The receptors stem from an adult with an advanced solid tumor such as melanoma, head and neck, liver or kidney cancer.

This chain uses TRBV6-1 with TRBJ1-3; 8 nucleotides line up with TRBD1. This CDR3 is built from 20 residues. Germline V gene sequence: CDR1 MNHNS, CDR2 SASEGT. V lost 1 base, J lost 0 bases, and 14 bases stayed unmatched. The CDR3 bases are TGTGCCAGCAGTGAAGGACAGGGGAGGTTGTCTTCTCACTCTGGAAACACCATATATTTT. Protein product: CASSEGQGRLSSHSGNTIYF.

The chain combines TRBV4-1 with TRBJ2-5; TRBD1 matches 9 bases. CDR1 and CDR2 from the germline V gene are MGHRA and YSYEKL. The CDR3 sequence is 16 residues long. J lost 5 bases, V lost 3 bases, and 10 bases had no gene match. The DNA of the CDR3 is TGCGCCAGCAGCCACTCATACACCGGGACAGGGGAGACCCAGTACTTC. Translation: CASSHSYTGTGETQYF.

This chain links TRBV15 with TRBJ2-2; a possible D gene is TRBD1 (6 bases). Per the germline V gene, CDR1 is LNHNV and CDR2 is YYDKDF (reference sequence). The V end was cut by 0 bases, the J end by 4 bases, with 15 bases between. This CDR3 region has 17 residues. The CDR3 DNA sequence: TGTGCCACCAGCAGAGATTGGGCAGGGGCGGCCACCGGGGAGCTGTTTTTT. Residues: CATSRDWAGAATGELFF.

The V gene is TRBV5-1, the J gene TRBJ2-7, with 9 bases identical to TRBD1. The length of the CDR3 is 15 residues. Trimming cost V 2 bases and J 2 bases; bases outside gene matches: 5. Germline V gives CDR1 SGHRS, CDR2 YFSETQ. Written as DNA, the CDR3 is TGCGCCAGCAGCTTCCTTACAGGGGGCCCCTACGAGCAGTACTTC. It is translated as CASSFLTGGPYEQYF.

The table lists this clone with a count of one. The genes are TRBV14 and TRBJ2-5; TRBD1 aligns across 8 bases. Losses at the gene ends were 2 bases for V and 5 bases for J; bases not matched to a gene: 7. This CDR3 has 15 residues. The germline gives CDR1 SGHDN, CDR2 FVKESK. CDR3 nucleotide sequence: TGTGCCAGCAGCCAAAACCCAGGGGGCCAGGAGACCCAGTACTTC. It specifies CASSQNPGGQETQYF. Looking up the rest from reference TRBV14 and TRBJ2-5 gives the full variable domain: EAGVTQFPSHSVIEKGQTVTLRCDPISGHDNLYWYRRVMGKEIKFLLHFVKESKQDESGMPNNRFLAERTGGTYSTLKVQPAELEDSGVYFCASSQNPGGQETQYFGPGTRLLVL.

The chain links TRBV7-2 to TRBJ2-3; the D call may be TRBD1 or TRBD2 (6 bases each). This CDR3 contains 15 residues. Germline V gives CDR1 SGHTA, CDR2 FQGNSA. V lost 2 bases and J 6 bases, leaving 15 bases between the germline ends. The CDR3 reads CASSLQLGGRDTQYF. The CDR3 nucleotides read TGTGCCAGCAGCTTACAATTGGGGGGCCGGGATACGCAGTATTTT.

The CDR3 DNA reads as TGTGCCAGCAGCTCGGGGGGGGGTCCCGGACTAGTGAACACCGGGGAGCTGTTTTTT. Its translation is CASSSGGGPGLVNTGELFF. This chain connects TRBV5-4 to TRBJ2-2, with 8 bases matching TRBD2. Germline CDR1 SGHNT, CDR2 YYREEE (reference sequence). With V trimmed by 3 bases and J by 1 base, 14 bases remained unmatched. The CDR3 loop spans 19 amino acids.

The chain has TRBV27 and TRBJ1-1, with D hard to call. Per germline, CDR1 MNHEY and CDR2 SMNVEV (reference sequence). Trimming shortened V by 7 bases and J by 1 base, and 10 bases separated the two germline ends. CDR3 length equals 13 residues. CDR3 DNA sequence: TGTGCCAGCAAGAATTGGGAGAACACTGAAGCTTTCTTT. Encoded protein: CASKNWENTEAFF.

This clone has just one count. J is TRBJ2-3 and V is TRBV18, with TRBD2 as a possible D gene (6 bases). CDR1 is KGHSH, CDR2 LQKENI, per germline. Trimming took 8 bases from V and 0 from J, leaving 12 bases between them. The CDR3 has 14 residues. CDR3 residues: CASATGTSTDTQYF. For the CDR3, the DNA is TGTGCCAGCGCTACCGGGACTAGCACAGATACGCAGTATTTT.